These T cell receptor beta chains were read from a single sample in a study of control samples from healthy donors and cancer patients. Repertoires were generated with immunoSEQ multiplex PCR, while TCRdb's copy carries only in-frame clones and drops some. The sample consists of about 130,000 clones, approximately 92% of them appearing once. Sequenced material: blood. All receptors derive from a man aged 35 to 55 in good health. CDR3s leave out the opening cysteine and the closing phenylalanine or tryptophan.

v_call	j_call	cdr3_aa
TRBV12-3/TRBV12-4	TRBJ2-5	ASSQEETQY
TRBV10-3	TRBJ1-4	AISDPRGGSNEKLF
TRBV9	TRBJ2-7	ASSPGTANYEQY
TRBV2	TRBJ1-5	ASSEQGADQPQH
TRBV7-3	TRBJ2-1	ASSLTGLAGGRPEQF
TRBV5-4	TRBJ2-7	ASSPAAFGSSYEQY
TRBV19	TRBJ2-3	ASSGGTSTDTQY
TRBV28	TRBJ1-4	ASSVTTGAATNEKLF
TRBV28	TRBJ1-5	ATPARGNQPQH
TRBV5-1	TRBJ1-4	ASHWKTRGEKLF
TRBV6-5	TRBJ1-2	ASTGEPAYGYT
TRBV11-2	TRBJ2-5	ASSVLAGHKGETQY
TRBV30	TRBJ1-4	AWSPGTRHEKLF
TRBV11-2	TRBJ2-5	ASSLIWDSEGETQY
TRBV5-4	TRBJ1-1	ASSPGGTANTEAF
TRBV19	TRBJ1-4	ASSLTGQVEKLF
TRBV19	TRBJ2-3	ASSRASPDTQY
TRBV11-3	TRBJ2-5	ASSLGQGGTQY
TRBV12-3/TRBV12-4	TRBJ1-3	ASSLGQGNTIY
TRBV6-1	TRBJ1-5	ASSEKPGQPQH
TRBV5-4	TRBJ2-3	ASSQGLASDTQY
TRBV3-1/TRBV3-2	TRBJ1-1	ASSYGRGLGF
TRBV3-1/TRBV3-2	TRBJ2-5	ASSPSVRERETQY
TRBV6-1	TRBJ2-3	ASSEASYQTDTQY
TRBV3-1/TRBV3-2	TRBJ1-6	ASKRQGAHSPLH
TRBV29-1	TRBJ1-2	SVEDRGAENYGYT
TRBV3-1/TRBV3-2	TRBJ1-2	ASRDRGLYGYT
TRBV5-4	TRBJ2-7	ASSFDRVYEQY
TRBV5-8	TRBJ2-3	ASSGLAGRRTDTQY
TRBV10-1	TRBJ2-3	ASKAGRTDTQY
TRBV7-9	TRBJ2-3	ASSETGASTDTQY
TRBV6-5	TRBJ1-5	ASSYSGRVDQPQH
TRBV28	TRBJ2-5	ASSFSSRSGETQY
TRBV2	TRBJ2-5	ASTPAGREETQY
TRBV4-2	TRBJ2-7	ASSRGTLSYEQY
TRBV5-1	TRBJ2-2	ASEAELYTGELF
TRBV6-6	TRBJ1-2	ASSYSSKTDGYT
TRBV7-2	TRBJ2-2	ASSLAPYTGELF
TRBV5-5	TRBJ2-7	ASSLTGGVNEQY
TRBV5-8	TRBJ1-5	ASSPWGGTEEH
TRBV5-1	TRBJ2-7	ASSEQGSSYEQY
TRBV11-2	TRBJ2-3	ASSLDRPTDTQY